The source of this T cell receptor (gamma chain) is a study of gamma-delta chains in newborns, infants, children (dated by TCRdb to about 2019). General notes on the study: According to the study title, microbial exposure causes polyclonal expansion of innate gammadelta T cells right after birth. The study examined the way microbial exposure affected innate gammadelta T cell populations in human newborns right after birth.

The CDR3 covers 14 residues, taking in both the cysteine and the phenylalanine. Only the CDR3 part of the read is kept: 42 bases, read in frame from the first base. CDR1 and CDR2 (GITISATS, ISYDGTV) derive from the germline V gene (reference sequence). This clone was seen only a few times. This clone's antigen is unknown. A much larger clonotype is one base distant, so this may be a read error. The same CDR3 also results from other DNA sequences found in this sample. Data came from an Illumina MiSeq. For TCRdb, the public reads were processed anew by CATT, and duplicate DNA sequences were folded into one row. The sample records about 2,500 gamma-chain clones, approximately 24% of which are singletons. Approximately 20% of the sample is taken by the ten largest.

The sequence derives from a child who was a newborn, infant or young child, either healthy, febrile or measles-vaccinated (not recorded which). The chain employs TRGV9 and TRGJP. Sequenced material: blood. Here is the DNA: TGTGCCTTGTGGGAGGTGTTGGGCAAAAAAATCAAGGTATTC. This codes for CALWEVLGKKIKVF.